This T cell receptor (beta chain) was found in a study of blood T cell repertoires in COVID-19. Overall study: Acute-phase and convalescent COVID-19 samples originated in the United States, Italy and Spain. T cells, B-cell-depleted T cells, or PBMCs provided the cDNA or gDNA that served as material.

The CDR3 runs 13 residues. Germline assignment: CDR1 SGDLS and CDR2 YYNGEE. With V trimmed by 5 bases and J by 2 bases, 3 bases remained unmatched. Methods used by the authors: It was from reference gene primer amplification that nucleated cell counts were estimated. Data came from immunoSEQ multiplex PCR; TCRdb stores just in-frame clones and leaves some out. V and J calls and clone size are copied from that table; D and trimming were computed from the DNA. The table has 140,000 to 150,000 clones, more than 70% seen once; the top ten hold under 3%. The receptor's source is a human donor in a cohort sampled during active COVID-19. The V gene is TRBV9, the J gene TRBJ1-1; 7 bases are a match to TRBD1. The sequenced sample was peripheral blood. This chain's CDR3 is CASRGDSNTEAFF. CDR3 DNA: TGTGCCAGCAGAGGGGACAGCAACACTGAAGCTTTCTTT.